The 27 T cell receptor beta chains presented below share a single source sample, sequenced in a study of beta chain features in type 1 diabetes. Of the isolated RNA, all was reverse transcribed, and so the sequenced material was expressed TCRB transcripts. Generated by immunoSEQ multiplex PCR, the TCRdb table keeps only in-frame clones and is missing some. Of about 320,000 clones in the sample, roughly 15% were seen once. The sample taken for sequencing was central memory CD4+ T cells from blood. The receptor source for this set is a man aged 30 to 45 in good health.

CDR3 protein: CASSVDPGGGETQYF. The DNA for the CDR3 is TGTGCCAGCAGCGTAGATCCGGGGGGCGGTGAGACCCAGTACTTC. This chain connects TRBV9 to TRBJ2-5; D may be TRBD2 (7 bases). CDR1 and CDR2 from the germline V gene are SGDLS and YYNGEE. Trimming shortened V by 0 bases and J by 5 bases, and 14 bases separated the two germline ends. CDR3 length equals 15 residues.

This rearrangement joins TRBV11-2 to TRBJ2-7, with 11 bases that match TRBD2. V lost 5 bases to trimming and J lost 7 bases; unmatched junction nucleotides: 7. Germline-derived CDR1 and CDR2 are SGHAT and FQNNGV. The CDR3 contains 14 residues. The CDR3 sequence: CASSATSGMGEQYV. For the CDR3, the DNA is TGTGCCAGCAGCGCGACTAGCGGGATGGGTGAGCAGTACGTC.

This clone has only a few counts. The CDR3 spells CASSQGVAATQYF. In DNA form, the CDR3 reads TGTGCCAGCAGCCAGGGGGTAGCGGCGACCCAGTACTTC. This sequence joins TRBV5-4 and TRBJ2-5; weak D call: TRBD1 (7 bases). The V gene lost 4 bases and the J gene lost 7 bases, with 14 bases spanning the gap. CDR1 SGHNT and CDR2 YYREEE come from the germline V gene (reference sequence). The CDR3 length is 13 residues.

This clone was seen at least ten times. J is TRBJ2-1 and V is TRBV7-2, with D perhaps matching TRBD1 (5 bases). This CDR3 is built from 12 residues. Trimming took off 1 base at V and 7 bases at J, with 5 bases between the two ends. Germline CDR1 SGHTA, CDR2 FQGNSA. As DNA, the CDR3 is TGTGCCAGCAGCTTAGGACAGAATGAGCAGTTCTTC. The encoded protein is CASSLGQNEQFF.

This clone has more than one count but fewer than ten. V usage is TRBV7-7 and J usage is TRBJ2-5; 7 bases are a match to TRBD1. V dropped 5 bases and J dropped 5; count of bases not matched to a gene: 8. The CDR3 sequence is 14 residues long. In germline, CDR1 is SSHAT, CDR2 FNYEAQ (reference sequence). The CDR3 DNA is TGTGCCAGCAGCCATAGACAGGGACGCGAGACCCAGTACTTC. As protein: CASSHRQGRETQYF.

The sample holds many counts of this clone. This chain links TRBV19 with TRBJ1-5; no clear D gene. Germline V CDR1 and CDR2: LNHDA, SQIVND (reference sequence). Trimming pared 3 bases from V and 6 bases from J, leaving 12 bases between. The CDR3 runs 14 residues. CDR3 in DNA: TGTGCCAGTAGTATCGACACGCGGGTTCAGCCCCAGCATTTT. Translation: CASSIDTRVQPQHF.

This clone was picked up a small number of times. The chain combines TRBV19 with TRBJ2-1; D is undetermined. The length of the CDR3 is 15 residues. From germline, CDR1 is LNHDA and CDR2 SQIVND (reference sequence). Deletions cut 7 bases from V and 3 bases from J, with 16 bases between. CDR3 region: CASNTNHQNYNEQFF. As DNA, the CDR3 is TGTGCCAGTAACACCAATCATCAGAACTACAATGAGCAGTTCTTC.

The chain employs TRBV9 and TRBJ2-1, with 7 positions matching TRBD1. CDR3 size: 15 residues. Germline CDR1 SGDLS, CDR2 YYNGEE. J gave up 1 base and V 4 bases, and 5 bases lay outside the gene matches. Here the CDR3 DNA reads TGTGCCAGCAGCTACACAGGGGAATCCTACAATGAGCAGTTCTTC. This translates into CASSYTGESYNEQFF.

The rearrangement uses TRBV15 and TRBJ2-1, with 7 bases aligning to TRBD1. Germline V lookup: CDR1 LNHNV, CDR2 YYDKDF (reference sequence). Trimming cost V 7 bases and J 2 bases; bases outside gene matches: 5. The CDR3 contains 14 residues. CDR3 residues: CATTGRGPYNEQFF. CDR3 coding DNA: TGTGCCACCACAGGTAGGGGGCCCTACAATGAGCAGTTCTTC.

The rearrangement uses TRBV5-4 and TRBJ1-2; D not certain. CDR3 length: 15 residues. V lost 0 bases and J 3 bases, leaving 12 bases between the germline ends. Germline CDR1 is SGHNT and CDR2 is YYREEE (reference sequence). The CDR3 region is CASSLGSRADYGYTF. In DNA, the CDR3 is TGTGCCAGCAGCTTGGGTTCTAGGGCCGACTATGGCTACACCTTC.

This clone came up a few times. CDR3 amino acids: CASSIGIGDGNQPQHF. CDR3 nucleotide sequence: TGTGCCAGTAGTATAGGAATTGGGGACGGTAATCAGCCCCAGCATTTT. The chain recombines TRBV19 with TRBJ1-5; D is perhaps TRBD1 (5 bases). CDR3 size: 16 residues. Germline loops: CDR1 LNHDA, CDR2 SQIVND (reference sequence). V was pared by 1 base and J by 4 bases, with 14 bases between.

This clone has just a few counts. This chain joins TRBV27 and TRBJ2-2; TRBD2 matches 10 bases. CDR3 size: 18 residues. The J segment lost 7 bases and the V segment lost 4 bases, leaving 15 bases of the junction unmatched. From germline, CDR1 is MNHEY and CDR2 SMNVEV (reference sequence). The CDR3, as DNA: TGTGCCAGCAGTTCACGACCCCCTAGCGGGAGAACGGGCGGGGAGCTGTTTTTT. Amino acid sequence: CASSSRPPSGRTGGELFF.

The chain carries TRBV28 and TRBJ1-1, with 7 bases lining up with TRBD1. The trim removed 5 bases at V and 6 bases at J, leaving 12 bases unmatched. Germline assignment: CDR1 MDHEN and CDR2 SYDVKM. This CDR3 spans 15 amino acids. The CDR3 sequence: CASSPREGALAEAFF. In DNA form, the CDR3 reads TGTGCCAGCAGTCCCCGGGAGGGGGCGTTAGCTGAAGCTTTCTTT.

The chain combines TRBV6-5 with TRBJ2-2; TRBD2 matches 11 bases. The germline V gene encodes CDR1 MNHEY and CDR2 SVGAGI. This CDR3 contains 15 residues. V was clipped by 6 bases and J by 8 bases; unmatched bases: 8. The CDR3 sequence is CASRRLAGLGGELFF. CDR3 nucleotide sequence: TGTGCCAGCAGACGACTAGCGGGGCTTGGGGGGGAGCTGTTTTTT.

Here the CDR3 DNA reads TGTGCCACCAGCAGAGACCGGACAGGGAGCACTGAAGCTTTCTTT. It translates to CATSRDRTGSTEAFF. This rearrangement joins TRBV15 to TRBJ1-1; the match to TRBD1 covers 8 bases. V dropped 0 bases and J dropped 4; count of bases not matched to a gene: 4. The germline V gene encodes CDR1 LNHNV and CDR2 YYDKDF (reference sequence). This CDR3 has 15 residues.

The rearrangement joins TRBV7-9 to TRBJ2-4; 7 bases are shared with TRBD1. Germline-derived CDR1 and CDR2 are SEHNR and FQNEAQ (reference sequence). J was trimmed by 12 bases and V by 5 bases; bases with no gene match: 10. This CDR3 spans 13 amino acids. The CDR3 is CASSPREQGYQYF. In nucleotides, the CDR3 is TGTGCCAGCAGCCCCAGAGAACAGGGGTATCAGTACTTC. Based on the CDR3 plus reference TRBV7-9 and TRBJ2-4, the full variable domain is DTGVSQNPRHKITKRGQNVTFRCDPISEHNRLYWYRQTLGQGPEFLTYFQNEAQLEKSRLLSDRFSAERPKGSFSTLEIQRTEQGDSAMYLCASSPREQGYQYFGAGTRLSVL.

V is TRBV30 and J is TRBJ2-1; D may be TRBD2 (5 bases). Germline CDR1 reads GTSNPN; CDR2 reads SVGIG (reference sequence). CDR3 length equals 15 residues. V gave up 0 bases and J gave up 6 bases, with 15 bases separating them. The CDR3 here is CAWSVWRVSANEQFF. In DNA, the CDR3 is TGTGCCTGGAGTGTCTGGCGGGTTAGCGCCAATGAGCAGTTCTTC.

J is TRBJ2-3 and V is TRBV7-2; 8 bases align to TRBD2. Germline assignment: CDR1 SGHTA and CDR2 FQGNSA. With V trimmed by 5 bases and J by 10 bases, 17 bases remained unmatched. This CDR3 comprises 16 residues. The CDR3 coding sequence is TGTGCCAGCAGCCCGCCCGCGGGGGGCCCGACGATTGCGCAGTATTTT. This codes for CASSPPAGGPTIAQYF.

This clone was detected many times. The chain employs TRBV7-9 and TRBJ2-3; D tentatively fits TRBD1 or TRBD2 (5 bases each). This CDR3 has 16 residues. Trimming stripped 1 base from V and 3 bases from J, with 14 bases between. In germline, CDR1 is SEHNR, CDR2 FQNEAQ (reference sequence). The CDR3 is CASSLVAWGSTDTQYF. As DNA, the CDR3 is TGTGCCAGCAGCTTAGTCGCTTGGGGGTCAACAGATACGCAGTATTTT.

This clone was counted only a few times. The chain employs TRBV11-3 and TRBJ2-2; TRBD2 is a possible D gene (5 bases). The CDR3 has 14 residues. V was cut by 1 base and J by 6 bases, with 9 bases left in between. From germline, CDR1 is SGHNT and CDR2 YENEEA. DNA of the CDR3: TGTGCCAGCAGCTTAGGAGGAGGCGCCGGGGAGCTGTTTTTT. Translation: CASSLGGGAGELFF.

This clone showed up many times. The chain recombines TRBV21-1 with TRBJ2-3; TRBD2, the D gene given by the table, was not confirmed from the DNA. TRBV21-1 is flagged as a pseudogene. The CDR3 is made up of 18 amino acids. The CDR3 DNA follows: TGTGCCAGCAGCAAATTCTGGGGACTAGCGGACGTCACAGATACGCAGTATTTT. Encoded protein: CASSKFWGLADVTDTQYF.

The CDR3 nucleotides are TGTGCCAGCAGCCGGCCGTTCCCAGATACGCAGTATTTT. Its translation is CASSRPFPDTQYF. The V gene is TRBV14, the J gene TRBJ2-3, with unresolved D. V was cut by 4 bases and J by 4 bases, with 9 bases left in between. The CDR3 is made up of 13 amino acids. CDR1 is SGHDN and CDR2 is FVKESK in the germline V gene. Full variable domain (outside the CDR3, taken from reference TRBV14 and TRBJ2-3): EAGVTQFPSHSVIEKGQTVTLRCDPISGHDNLYWYRRVMGKEIKFLLHFVKESKQDESGMPNNRFLAERTGGTYSTLKVQPAELEDSGVYFCASSRPFPDTQYFGPGTRLTVL.

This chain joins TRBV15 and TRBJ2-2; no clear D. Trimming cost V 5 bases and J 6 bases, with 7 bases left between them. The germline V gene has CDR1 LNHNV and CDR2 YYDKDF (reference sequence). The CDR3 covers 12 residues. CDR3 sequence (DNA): TGTGCCACCAGCTATTTCCCCGGGGAGCTGTTTTTT. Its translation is CATSYFPGELFF.

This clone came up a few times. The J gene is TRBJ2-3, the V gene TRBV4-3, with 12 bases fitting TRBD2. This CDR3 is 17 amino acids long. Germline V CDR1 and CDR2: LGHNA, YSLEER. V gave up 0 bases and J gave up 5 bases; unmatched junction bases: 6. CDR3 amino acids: CASSQDPASGGVDTQYF. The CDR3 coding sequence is TGCGCCAGCAGCCAAGATCCGGCTAGCGGGGGGGTAGATACGCAGTATTTT.

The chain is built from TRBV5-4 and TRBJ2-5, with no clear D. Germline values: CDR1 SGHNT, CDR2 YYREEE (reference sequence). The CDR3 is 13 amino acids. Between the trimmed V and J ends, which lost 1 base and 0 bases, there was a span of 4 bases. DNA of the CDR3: TGTGCCAGCAGCTTGTCCTACCAAGAGACCCAGTACTTC. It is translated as CASSLSYQETQYF.

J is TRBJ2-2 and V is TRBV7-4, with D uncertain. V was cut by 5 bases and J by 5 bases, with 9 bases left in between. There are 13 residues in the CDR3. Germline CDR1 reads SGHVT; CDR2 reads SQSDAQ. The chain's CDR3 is CASSLTVTGELFF. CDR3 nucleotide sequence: TGTGCCAGCAGCCTAACCGTGACCGGGGAGCTGTTTTTT. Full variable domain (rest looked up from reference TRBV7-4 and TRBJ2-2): GAGVSQSPRYKVAKRGRDVALRCDSISGHVTLYWYRQTLGQGSEVLTYSQSDAQRDKSGRPSGRFSAERPERSVSTLKIQRTEQGDSAVYLCASSLTVTGELFFGEGSRLTVL.

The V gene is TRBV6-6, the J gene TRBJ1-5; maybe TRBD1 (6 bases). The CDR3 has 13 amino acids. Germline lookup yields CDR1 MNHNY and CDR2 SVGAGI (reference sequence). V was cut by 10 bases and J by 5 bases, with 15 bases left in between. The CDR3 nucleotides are TGTGCCACCGGCCTGGACAGATATCAGCCCCAGCATTTT. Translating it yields CATGLDRYQPQHF.